One and the same sample provided the 15 T cell receptor beta chains below, sequenced in a study of blood T cell repertoires in COVID-19. TCRdb's copy holds only in-frame clones and misses some; the assay was immunoSEQ multiplex PCR. The data contain about 210,000 clones, around 80% of them singletons. Sequences were obtained from peripheral blood. The receptor set was obtained from a man aged 50 or older with active or convalescent COVID-19.

This rearrangement joins TRBV3-1 (or the pseudogene TRBV3-2) to TRBJ1-6; 8 bases fit TRBD1. V lost 0 bases and J lost 9; bases outside the gene matches: 4. This CDR3 is built from 15 residues. Germline CDR1 reads LGHDT; CDR2 reads YNNKEL (reference sequence). The CDR3 nucleotides read TGTGCCAGCAGCCAAGAAGGACAGGGCGGTTCACCCCTCCACTTT. It yields the protein CASSQEGQGGSPLHF.

V gene TRBV21-1 combines with J gene TRBJ2-7; the table calls TRBD2, which could not be checked here. TRBV21-1 corresponds to a pseudogene. CDR3 length: 17 amino acids. In DNA form, the CDR3 reads TGTGCCAGCAGCAAAGAGAGGTGGCGGGTCACCTCCTACGAGCAGTACTTC. The encoded protein is CASSKERWRVTSYEQYF.

This clone was counted between two and nine times. This sequence joins TRBV7-8 and TRBJ1-2; the match to TRBD1 covers 7 bases. The CDR3 spans 16 residues. Trimming removed 4 bases from V and 1 base from J; junction bases left unmatched: 9. CDR1 and CDR2 (germline): SGHVS, FQNEAQ. Written as DNA, the CDR3 is TGTGCCAGCAGCTCCAAAACAGGGGAAGTTAACTATGGCTACACCTTC. Protein: CASSSKTGEVNYGYTF.

The chain combines TRBV28 with TRBJ2-3; 10 positions match TRBD2. V lost 1 base, J lost 2 bases, and 6 bases stayed unmatched. In germline, CDR1 is MDHEN, CDR2 SYDVKM. CDR3 length: 17 amino acids. In DNA, the CDR3 is TGTGCCAGCAGTTTATTAGCGGGAGGCCCCCCCACAGATACGCAGTATTTT. Its translation: CASSLLAGGPPTDTQYF.

The genes are TRBV5-1 and TRBJ2-1; 8 nucleotides match TRBD1. CDR3 length: 14 amino acids. The V gene end was trimmed by 4 bases and the J gene end by 3 bases; junction bases not matched to a gene: 3. The germline gives CDR1 SGHRS, CDR2 YFSETQ. CDR3 sequence (DNA): TGCGCCAGCAGCCCGGGACAGGACTACAATGAGCAGTTCTTC. Encoded protein: CASSPGQDYNEQFF.

The V and J genes are TRBV6-4 and TRBJ2-1, with a weak D call TRBD2 (7 bases). The CDR3 contains 16 residues. V lost 3 bases and J lost 6, with 18 bases in between. CDR1 MRHNA and CDR2 SNTAGT come from the germline V gene. The DNA for the CDR3 is TGTGCCAGCAGTGATACGGGGGCGGGGGCCAGCAATGAGCAGTTCTTC. Its protein is CASSDTGAGASNEQFF.

The chain joins TRBV6-5 to TRBJ2-7; tentatively, D is TRBD1 (5 bases). V dropped 0 bases and J dropped 3 bases, with 15 bases sitting between them. CDR1 and CDR2 from the germline V gene are MNHEY and SVGAGI. The CDR3 runs to 16 residues. This CDR3 is CASSYSAGWVGYEQYF. CDR3 coding DNA: TGTGCCAGCAGTTACTCCGCAGGGTGGGTTGGCTACGAGCAGTACTTC.

The chain employs TRBV2 and TRBJ1-1, with D uncertain. CDR3 length equals 13 residues. The germline CDR1 and CDR2 sequences are SNHLY and FYNNEI. Trimming removed 3 bases at V and 8 bases at J, with 13 bases between. CDR3 bases: TGTGCCAGCAGTGATGGAGGCAGGTTCGAAGCTTTCTTT. Translation: CASSDGGRFEAFF.

This clone was found once. V gene TRBV19 combines with J gene TRBJ1-2; D is uncertain. CDR3 size: 14 residues. Trimming stripped 5 bases from V and 4 bases from J, with 14 bases between. Germline loops: CDR1 LNHDA, CDR2 SQIVND (reference sequence). CDR3 DNA sequence: TGTGCCAGTAGTTCCCAAAGAGGCGGCTATGGCTACACCTTC. It translates to CASSSQRGGYGYTF.

J is TRBJ2-3 and V is TRBV19; D is perhaps TRBD2 (6 bases). Germline CDR1 reads LNHDA; CDR2 reads SQIVND (reference sequence). The CDR3 length is 14 residues. V gave up 10 bases and J gave up 0 bases, with 14 bases separating them. CDR3 loop: CATRAGPSTDTQYF. DNA for the CDR3: TGTGCCACTAGGGCGGGACCTAGCACAGATACGCAGTATTTT.

V gene TRBV11-2 combines with J gene TRBJ1-6, with D possibly TRBD1 on 5 matching bases. CDR3 length: 17 residues. V lost 5 bases and J 0 bases, leaving 14 bases between the germline ends. Germline V gene sequence: CDR1 SGHAT, CDR2 FQNNGV. The chain's CDR3 is CASSLDGGSSYNSPLHF. The CDR3 bases are TGTGCCAGCAGCCTCGATGGGGGGAGCTCCTATAATTCACCCCTCCACTTT.

This clone was recorded once. In DNA form, the CDR3 reads TGTGCCAGTAGTAATCAACCGGGACAGTCCTACGAGCAGTACTTC. It yields the protein CASSNQPGQSYEQYF. The V gene is TRBV19, the J gene TRBJ2-7; 7 bases are shared with TRBD1. With 4 bases clipped from V and 1 base from J, the junction kept 7 bases outside the gene matches. The CDR3 runs to 15 residues. Looked up from germline, CDR1 is LNHDA and CDR2 is SQIVND (reference sequence).

A word on this clone: This specimen includes other DNA sequences encoding the same CDR3. The chain links TRBV30 to TRBJ2-3, with D perhaps matching TRBD1 (5 bases). V dropped 0 bases and J dropped 2 bases, with 6 bases sitting between them. CDR3 size: 13 residues. Germline CDR1 is GTSNPN and CDR2 is SVGIG (reference sequence). The CDR3 DNA reads as TGTGCCTGGAGTGTAGGGGTCACAGATACGCAGTATTTT. This encodes CAWSVGVTDTQYF.

The chain carries TRBV23-1 and TRBJ2-5; tentative D call: TRBD1 (6 bases). TRBV23-1 is an ORF, and what it does is uncertain. V lost 8 bases and J 2 bases, leaving 33 bases between the germline ends. This CDR3 has 20 residues. CDR3 region: CASVPAEQGRLDLKQETQYF. In nucleotides, the CDR3 is TGCGCCAGCGTCCCCGCTGAACAGGGTCGGTTGGATCTGAAACAAGAGACCCAGTACTTC.

The J gene is TRBJ1-1, the V gene TRBV13; 8 bases match TRBD1. The germline gives CDR1 PRHDT, CDR2 FYEKMQ (reference sequence). The CDR3 totals 15 residues. Trimming at V came to 3 bases and at J to 0 bases, leaving 3 bases not matched to a gene. In DNA, the CDR3 is TGTGCCAGCAGCTTGGACAGGGTGATGAACACTGAAGCTTTCTTT. Residues: CASSLDRVMNTEAFF.